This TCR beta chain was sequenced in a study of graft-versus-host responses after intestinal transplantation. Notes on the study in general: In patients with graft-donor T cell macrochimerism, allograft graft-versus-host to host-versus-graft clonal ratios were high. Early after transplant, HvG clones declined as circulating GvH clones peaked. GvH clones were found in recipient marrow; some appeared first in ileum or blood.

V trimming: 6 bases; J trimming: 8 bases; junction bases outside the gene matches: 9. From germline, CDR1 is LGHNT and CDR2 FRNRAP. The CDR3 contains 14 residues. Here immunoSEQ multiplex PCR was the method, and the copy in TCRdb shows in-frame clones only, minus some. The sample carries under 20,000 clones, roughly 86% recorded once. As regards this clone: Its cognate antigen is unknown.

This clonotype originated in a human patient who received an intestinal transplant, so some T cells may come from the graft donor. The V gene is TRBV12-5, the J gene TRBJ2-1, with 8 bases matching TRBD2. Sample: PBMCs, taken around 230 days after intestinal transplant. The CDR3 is CASGPGGGKDEQFF. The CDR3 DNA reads TGTGCTAGTGGCCCCGGGGGGGGCAAAGATGAGCAGTTCTTC.